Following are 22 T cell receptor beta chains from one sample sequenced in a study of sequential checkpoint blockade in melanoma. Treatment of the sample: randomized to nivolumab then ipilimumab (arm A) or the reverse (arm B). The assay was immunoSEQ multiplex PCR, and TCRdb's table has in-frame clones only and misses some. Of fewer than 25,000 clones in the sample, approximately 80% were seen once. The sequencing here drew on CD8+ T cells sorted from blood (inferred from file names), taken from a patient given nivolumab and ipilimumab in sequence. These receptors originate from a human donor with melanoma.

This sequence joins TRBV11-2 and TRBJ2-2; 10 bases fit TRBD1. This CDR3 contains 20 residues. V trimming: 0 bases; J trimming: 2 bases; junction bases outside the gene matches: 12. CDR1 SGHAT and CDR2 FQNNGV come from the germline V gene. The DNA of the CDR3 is TGTGCCAGCAGCTTAGATACGGGACAGGGGTTCCACTTCAACACCGGGGAGCTGTTTTTT. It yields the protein CASSLDTGQGFHFNTGELFF.

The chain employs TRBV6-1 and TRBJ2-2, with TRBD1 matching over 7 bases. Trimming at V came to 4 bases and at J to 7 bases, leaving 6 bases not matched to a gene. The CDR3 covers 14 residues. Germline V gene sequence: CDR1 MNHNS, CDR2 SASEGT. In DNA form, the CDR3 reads TGTGCCAGCAGTGGAGAGACAGGGATCGGGGAGCTGTTTTTT. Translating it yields CASSGETGIGELFF.

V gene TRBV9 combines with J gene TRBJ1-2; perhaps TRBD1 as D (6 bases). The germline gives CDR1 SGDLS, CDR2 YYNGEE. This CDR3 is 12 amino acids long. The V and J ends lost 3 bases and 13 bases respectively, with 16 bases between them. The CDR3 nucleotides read TGTGCCAGCAGCGGATTGGACAGCCTCTCCACCTTC. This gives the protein CASSGLDSLSTF.

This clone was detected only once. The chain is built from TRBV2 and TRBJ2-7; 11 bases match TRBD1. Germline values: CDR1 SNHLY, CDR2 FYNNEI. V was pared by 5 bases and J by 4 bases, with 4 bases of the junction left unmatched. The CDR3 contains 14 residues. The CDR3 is CASSPGQGGYEQYF. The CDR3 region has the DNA TGTGCCAGCAGTCCGGGACAGGGGGGATACGAGCAGTACTTC.

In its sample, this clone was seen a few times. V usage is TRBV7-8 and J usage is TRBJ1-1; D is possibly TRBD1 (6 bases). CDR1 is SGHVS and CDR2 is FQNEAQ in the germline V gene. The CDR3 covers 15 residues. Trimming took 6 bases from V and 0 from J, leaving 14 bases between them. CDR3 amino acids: CASSSGQTMNTEAFF. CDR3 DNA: TGTGCCAGCAGTTCCGGACAGACAATGAACACTGAAGCTTTCTTT.

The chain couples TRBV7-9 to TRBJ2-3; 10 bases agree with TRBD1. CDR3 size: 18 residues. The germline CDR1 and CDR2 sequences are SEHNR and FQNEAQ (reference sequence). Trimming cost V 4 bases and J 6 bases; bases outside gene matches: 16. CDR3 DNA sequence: TGTGCCAGCAGCTCGCCACAGGAGACAGGGGGCCTCGGGGATACGCAGTATTTT. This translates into CASSSPQETGGLGDTQYF. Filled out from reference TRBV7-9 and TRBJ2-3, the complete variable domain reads DTGVSQNPRHKITKRGQNVTFRCDPISEHNRLYWYRQTLGQGPEFLTYFQNEAQLEKSRLLSDRFSAERPKGSFSTLEIQRTEQGDSAMYLCASSSPQETGGLGDTQYFGPGTRLTVL.

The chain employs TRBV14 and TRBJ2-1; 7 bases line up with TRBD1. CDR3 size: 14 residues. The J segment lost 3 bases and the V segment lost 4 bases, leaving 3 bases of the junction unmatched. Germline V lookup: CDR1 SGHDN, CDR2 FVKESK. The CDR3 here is CASSPRDSYNEQFF. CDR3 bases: TGTGCCAGCAGCCCCCGGGACAGCTACAATGAGCAGTTCTTC.

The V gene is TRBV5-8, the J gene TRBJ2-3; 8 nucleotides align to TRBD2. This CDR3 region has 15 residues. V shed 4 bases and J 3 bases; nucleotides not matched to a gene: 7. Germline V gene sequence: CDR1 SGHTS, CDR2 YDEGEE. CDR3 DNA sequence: TGTGCCAGCAGCCCACTAAGCGGGGGAACAGATACGCAGTATTTT. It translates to CASSPLSGGTDTQYF.

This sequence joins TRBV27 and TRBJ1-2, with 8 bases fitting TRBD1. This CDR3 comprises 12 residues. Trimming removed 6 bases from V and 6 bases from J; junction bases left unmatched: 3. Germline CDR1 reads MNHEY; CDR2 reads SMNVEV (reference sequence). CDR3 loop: CASRDRENGYTF. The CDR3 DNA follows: TGTGCCAGCAGGGACAGGGAAAATGGCTACACCTTC.

The CDR3 sequence: CASSLQAPLSNEQFF. CDR3 coding DNA: TGTGCCAGCAGTTTGCAAGCGCCCCTAAGTAATGAGCAGTTCTTC. This sequence joins TRBV27 and TRBJ2-1; D remains unclear. The CDR3 is 15 residues long. CDR1 is MNHEY, CDR2 SMNVEV, per germline (reference sequence). V was shortened by 3 bases and J by 7 bases, with 16 bases between the two germline ends.

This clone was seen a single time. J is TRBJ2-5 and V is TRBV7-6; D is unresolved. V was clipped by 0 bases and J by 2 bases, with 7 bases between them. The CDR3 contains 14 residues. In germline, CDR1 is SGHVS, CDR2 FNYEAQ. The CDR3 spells CASSLAIVQETQYF. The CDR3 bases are TGTGCCAGCAGCTTAGCCATTGTTCAAGAGACCCAGTACTTC.

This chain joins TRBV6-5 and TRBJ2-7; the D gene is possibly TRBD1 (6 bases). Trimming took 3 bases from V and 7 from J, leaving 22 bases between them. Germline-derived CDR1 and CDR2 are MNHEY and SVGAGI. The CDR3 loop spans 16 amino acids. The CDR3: CASSYSRRQGRGEQYF. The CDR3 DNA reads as TGTGCCAGCAGTTATTCTCGGAGGCAGGGGAGAGGGGAGCAGTACTTC.

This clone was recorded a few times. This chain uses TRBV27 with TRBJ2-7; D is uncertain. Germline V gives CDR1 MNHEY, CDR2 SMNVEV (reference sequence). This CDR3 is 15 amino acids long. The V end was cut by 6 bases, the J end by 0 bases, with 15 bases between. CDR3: CASSITEESSYEQYF. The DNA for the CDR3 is TGTGCCAGCAGCATAACCGAGGAGAGCTCCTACGAGCAGTACTTC.

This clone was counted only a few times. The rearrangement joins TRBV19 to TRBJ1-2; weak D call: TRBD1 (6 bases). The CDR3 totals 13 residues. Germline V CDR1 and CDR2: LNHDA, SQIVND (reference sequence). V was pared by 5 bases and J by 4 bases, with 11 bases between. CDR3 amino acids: CASSAGQIYGYTF. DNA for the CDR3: TGTGCCAGTAGTGCCGGACAGATCTATGGCTACACCTTC.

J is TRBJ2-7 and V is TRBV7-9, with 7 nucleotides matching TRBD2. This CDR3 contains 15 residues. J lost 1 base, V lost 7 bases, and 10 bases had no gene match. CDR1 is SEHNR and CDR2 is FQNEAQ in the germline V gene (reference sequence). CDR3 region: CASTPPREGSYEQYF. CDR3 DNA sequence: TGTGCCAGCACTCCGCCAAGGGAGGGGTCCTACGAGCAGTACTTC.

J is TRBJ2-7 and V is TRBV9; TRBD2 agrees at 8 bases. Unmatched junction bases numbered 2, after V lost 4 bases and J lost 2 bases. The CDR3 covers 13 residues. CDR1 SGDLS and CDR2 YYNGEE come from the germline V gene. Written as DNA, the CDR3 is TGTGCCAGCAGCAACGGGGGGGCCTACGAGCAGTACTTC. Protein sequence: CASSNGGAYEQYF.

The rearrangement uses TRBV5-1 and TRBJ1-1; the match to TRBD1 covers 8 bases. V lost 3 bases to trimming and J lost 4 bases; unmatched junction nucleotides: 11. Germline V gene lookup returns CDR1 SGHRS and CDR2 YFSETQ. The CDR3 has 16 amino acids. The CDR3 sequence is CASSSASRGLSTEAFF. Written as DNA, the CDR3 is TGCGCCAGCAGCTCGGCAAGCAGGGGGCTTAGCACTGAAGCTTTCTTT.

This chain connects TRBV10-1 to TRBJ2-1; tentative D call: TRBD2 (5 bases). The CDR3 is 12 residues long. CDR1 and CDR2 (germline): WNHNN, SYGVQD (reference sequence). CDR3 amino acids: CAKGVAWDEQFF. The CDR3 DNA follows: TGCGCAAAGGGAGTAGCTTGGGATGAGCAGTTCTTC.

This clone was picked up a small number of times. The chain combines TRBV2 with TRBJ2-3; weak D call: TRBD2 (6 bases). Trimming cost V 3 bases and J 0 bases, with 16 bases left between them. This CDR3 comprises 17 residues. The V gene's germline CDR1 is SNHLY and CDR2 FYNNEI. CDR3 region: CASSEGLEGLSTDTQYF. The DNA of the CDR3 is TGTGCCAGCAGTGAGGGATTGGAGGGGTTAAGCACAGATACGCAGTATTTT.

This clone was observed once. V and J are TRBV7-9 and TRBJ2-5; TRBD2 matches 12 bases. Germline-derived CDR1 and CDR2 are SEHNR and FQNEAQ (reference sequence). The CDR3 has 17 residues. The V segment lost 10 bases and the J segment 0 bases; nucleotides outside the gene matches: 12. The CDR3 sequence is CATGMTSGGLYQETQYF. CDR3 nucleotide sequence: TGTGCCACCGGGATGACTAGCGGGGGCCTGTACCAAGAGACCCAGTACTTC.

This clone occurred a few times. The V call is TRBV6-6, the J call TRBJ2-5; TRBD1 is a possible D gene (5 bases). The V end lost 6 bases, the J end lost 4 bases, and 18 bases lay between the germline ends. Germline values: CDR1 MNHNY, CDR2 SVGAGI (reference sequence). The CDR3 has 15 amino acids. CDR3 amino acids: CASRHKTEARETQYF. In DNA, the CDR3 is TGTGCCAGCAGGCACAAGACAGAGGCGCGAGAGACCCAGTACTTC.

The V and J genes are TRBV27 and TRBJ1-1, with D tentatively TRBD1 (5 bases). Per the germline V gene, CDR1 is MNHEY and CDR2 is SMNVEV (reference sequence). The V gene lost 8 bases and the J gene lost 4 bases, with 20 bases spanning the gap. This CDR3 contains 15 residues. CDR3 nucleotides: TGTGCCAGCCGCCCGCTGGAGGGGCCGGCCACTGAAGCTTTCTTT. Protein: CASRPLEGPATEAFF.